This T cell receptor (beta chain) comes out of a study of blood T cells in healthy people across ages. Study findings and constraints: Estimates drawn from one million T cells were deemed to understate diversity.

For the second PCR, which ran for roughly 6 to 11 cycles, a sample-barcoded 5' primer and a J-beta primer mix were used. In TCRdb, the 5' RACE reads were re-called with MiXCR into one record per CDR3 protein. The sample lists about 680,000 distinct CDR3 sequences, more than 40% seen once, with around a third in the top ten. This clonotype was picked up a small number of times. The antigen is undetermined. Peripheral blood was drawn, ten milliliters per donor. Isolation of PBMCs gave at least 6 million cells per sample. V dropped 6 bases and J dropped 12; count of bases not matched to a gene: 10. Germline lookup yields CDR1 MNHEY and CDR2 SVGAGI. The CDR3 extends over 12 amino acids.

The chain is built from TRBV6-5 and TRBJ2-5; 7 bases fit TRBD2. This TCR was sampled from a woman in her sixties in good health. The sample was blood. The CDR3 sequence: CASRTGPRGEYF. The CDR3 region has the DNA TGTGCCAGCAGAACGGGACCCCGGGGGGAGTACTTC.